The rows below give T cell receptor beta chains drawn from one sample of a study of T cell changes during pregnancy in multiple sclerosis. The table came from immunoSEQ multiplex PCR; TCRdb's copy has only in-frame clones and leaves some out. This table holds roughly 60,000 clones, around 96% found once. The material was CD8+ T cells from peripheral blood mononuclear cells, obtained after pregnancy. The receptors here all came from a female donor with multiple sclerosis, enrolled in a pregnancy study. Both conserved end residues are part of each CDR3. D genes are given only for firm matches. For some rows the clone size is stated as once, few or many, or as a class when expanded; others skip it.

TRBJ2-7 - TRBV29-1 TRBD2 TGCAGCGTTGAAGAGACTAGCACCTACGAGCAGTACTTC CSVEETSTYEQYF
TRBJ2-1 - TRBV6-5 - TGTGCCAGCAGTTACTCTTGGCAGGGAAACAATGAGCAGTTCTTC CASSYSWQGNNEQFF
TRBJ2-1 - TRBV5-1 - TGCGCCAGCAGCTTTGGCGGGAATGAGCAGTTCTTC CASSFGGNEQFF
TRBJ1-1 - TRBV7-9 TRBD1 TGTGCCAGCAGTTCTACAGGGGGTTGGACTGAAGCTTTCTTT CASSSTGGWTEAFF
TRBJ2-1 - TRBV6-5 TRBD2 TGTGCCAGCAGTTACCGCAGCGGGATATACAATGAGCAGTTCTTC CASSYRSGIYNEQFF
TRBJ2-6 - TRBV7-9 - TGTGCCAGCAGTCGTGACAGTTCTGGGGCCAACGTCCTGACTTTC CASSRDSSGANVLTF
TRBJ2-5 - TRBV6-5 - TGTGCCAGCAGTTCCGTTGGGACTCGTCAAGAGACCCAGTACTTC CASSSVGTRQETQYF
TRBJ2-7 - TRBV19 TRBD2 TGTGCCAGTAGTTGGGGAGCGGGAGGGTACTACGAGCAGTACTTC CASSWGAGGYYEQYF
TRBJ1-1 - TRBV9 - TGTGCCAGCAGCGCCGGACACCAGAACACTGAAGCTTTCTTT CASSAGHQNTEAFF
TRBJ2-7 - TRBV28 TRBD2 TGTGCCAGCAGTGCTAGCGGGGCCTCCTACGAGCAGTACTTC CASSASGASYEQYF
TRBJ1-1 once TRBV6-6 TRBD1 TGTGCCAGCAGCCACGGGACAGGGGTGAACACTGAAGCTTTCTTT CASSHGTGVNTEAFF
TRBJ2-7 - TRBV5-4 - TGTGCCAGCAGTTTCCCCGGGGATGTGCAGTACTTC CASSFPGDVQYF
TRBJ2-3 - TRBV20-1 - TGCAGTGCTATTCGGGATACGCAGTATTTT CSAIRDTQYF
TRBJ1-5 - TRBV19 TRBD1 TGTGCCAGTACCCCAGGGGGCACTCAGCCCCAGCATTTT CASTPGGTQPQHF
TRBJ2-2 - TRBV6-1 TRBD1 TGTGCCAGCAGTGAAAGGCGGGTTACAGGGGACAGGTCGTTCACCGGGGAGCTGTTTTTT CASSERRVTGDRSFTGELFF
TRBJ1-2 - TRBV6-5 - TGTGCCAGCAGAGAACACGGATTAGCACTGTCTGGCTACACCTTC CASREHGLALSGYTF
TRBJ2-1 once TRBV6-4 TRBD2 TGTGCCAGCAGGATTAGCGGGGGAGTTTACTACAATGAGCAGTTCTTC CASRISGGVYYNEQFF
TRBJ2-1 - TRBV5-6 TRBD2 TGTGCCAGCAGCTCCGCGGGAGCGGGAGGACTTGAGCAGTTCTTC CASSSAGAGGLEQFF
TRBJ2-7 - TRBV28 - TGTGCCAGCAGCCAGGGACTGAATCCCTACGAGCAGTACTTC CASSQGLNPYEQYF
TRBJ2-3 - TRBV5-1 - TGCGCCAGCAGTCCACTAGCTTCAGATACGCAGTATTTT CASSPLASDTQYF
TRBJ2-7 - TRBV6-1 - TGTGCCAGCAGTGTCGACAGGCTCGCCTCCTACGAGCAGTACTTC CASSVDRLASYEQYF
TRBJ2-3 - TRBV6-6 TRBD1 TGTGCCAGCAGTCACACAGGGGGGGATACGCAGTATTTT CASSHTGGDTQYF
TRBJ2-7 - TRBV10-3 TRBD1 TGTGCCATCAGAGCCGGGACAGGGGGGGACTACGAGCAGTACTTC CAIRAGTGGDYEQYF
TRBJ2-1 once TRBV5-1 - TGCGCCAGCAGCTTGGAGGAGGATAGCTCCTACAATGAGCAGTTCTTC CASSLEEDSSYNEQFF
TRBJ2-3 - TRBV2 - TGTGCCAGCAGTGATCCAACACTCGGGGTCGCCGATACGCAGTATTTT CASSDPTLGVADTQYF
TRBJ1-1 - TRBV2 - TGTGCCAGCAGTGGGACTCTTGAAGCTTTCTTT CASSGTLEAFF
TRBJ2-7 - TRBV7-9 TRBD2 TGTGCCAGCAGCTTAAGGACTAGCGGGAGCCTCTCCTACGAGCAGTACTTC CASSLRTSGSLSYEQYF
TRBJ2-6 - TRBV27 - TGTGCCAGCAGTTTCTCGGGGGGGGCCAACGTCCTGACTTTC CASSFSGGANVLTF
TRBJ2-7 - TRBV5-4 - TGTGCCAGCAGCTTTTACAGGGCCGAGCAGTACTTC CASSFYRAEQYF
TRBJ1-2 - TRBV7-9 - TGTGCCAGCAGCTTAGGTAATACAGGGAACTATGGCTACACCTTC CASSLGNTGNYGYTF
TRBJ2-7 - TRBV11-2 - TGTGCCAGCAGCTTAGCCGTCGGAGACTACGAGCAGTACTTC CASSLAVGDYEQYF
TRBJ2-1 - TRBV27 - TGTGCCAGCAGTGTAAGGGGAGCGGAGGGCAATGAGCAGTTCTTC CASSVRGAEGNEQFF
TRBJ2-7 once TRBV5-4 TRBD2 TGTGCCAGCAGCTTCGGCCTAGCGGGAGGGCCACATCACTTC CASSFGLAGGPHHF
TRBJ2-3 - TRBV9 TRBD2 TGTGCCAGCAGCGTAGCTGGTAGCGGGAGTACAGATACGCAGTATTTT CASSVAGSGSTDTQYF
TRBJ1-1 - TRBV2 TRBD1 TGTGCCAGCAGATCCCCCCGACAGGGGGCTCAGAACACTGAAGCTTTCTTT CASRSPRQGAQNTEAFF
TRBJ2-3 - TRBV28 TRBD2 TGTGCCAGCAGTTTGAGCCGTGGACCTTCGGCTAGCGGAACAGATACGCAGTATTTT CASSLSRGPSASGTDTQYF
TRBJ1-1 - TRBV27 - TGTGCCAGCAGTTTGGTAGTGAACACTGAAGCTTTCTTT CASSLVVNTEAFF
TRBJ2-3 - TRBV6-1 - TGTGCCAGCCGTCCCGGACAAGCAAGCACAGATACGCAGTATTTT CASRPGQASTDTQYF
TRBJ1-1 - TRBV7-6 - TGTGCCAGCAGCGGAAAGAGGGGACACGTCACTGAAGCTTTCTTT CASSGKRGHVTEAFF
TRBJ2-7 - TRBV9 - TGTGCCAGCAGCGTAGATTCTCTGTCGGACGAGCAGTACTTC CASSVDSLSDEQYF
TRBJ1-1 - TRBV27 - TGTGCCAGCAGTTTGGGAGGTGAAGCTTTCTTT CASSLGGEAFF
TRBJ1-1 - TRBV2 - TGTGCCAGCAGGGGCCGGACTGAAGCTTTCTTT CASRGRTEAFF
TRBJ2-5 - TRBV7-9 TRBD2 TGTGCCAGCCTCCCCAGCGGGAAGCGAGAGACCCAGTACTTC CASLPSGKRETQYF
TRBJ2-7 - TRBV28 - TGTGCCAGCATCTCAGGGGTCCTAACTTCCTACGAGCAGTACTTC CASISGVLTSYEQYF
TRBJ2-2 - TRBV28 - TGTGCCAGCAGTGCGTTGGGGCTAGACACCGGGGAGCTGTTTTTT CASSALGLDTGELFF
TRBJ2-3 - TRBV6-1 - TGTGCCAGCAGTGCCAGGCAGGAATGGACAGATACGCAGTATTTT CASSARQEWTDTQYF
TRBJ1-5 once TRBV28 TRBD1 TGTGCCAGCAGTTTGACAGGGACAGGGGGTTTCCAGCCCCAGCATTTT CASSLTGTGGFQPQHF
TRBJ2-5 - TRBV19 - TGTGCCAGTAGTTCCTTCGGGGGTCAGACCCAGTACTTC CASSSFGGQTQYF
TRBJ2-7 - TRBV29-1 TRBD2 TGCAGCGTGGGTGGGGGTAGCGGGAGAACCTACGAGCAGTACTTC CSVGGGSGRTYEQYF
TRBJ2-7 - TRBV28 - TGTGCCAGCAGTCCTCTCTTAACCTACGAGCAGTACTTC CASSPLLTYEQYF
TRBJ2-1 - TRBV30 TRBD2 TGTGCCTGGGTAACTAGCGGGAGTTATCGGTTCTTC CAWVTSGSYRFF
TRBJ2-3 - TRBV11-2 - TGTGCCAGCAGCTTTGCGACATTTGGAAGCACAGATACGCAGTATTTT CASSFATFGSTDTQYF
TRBJ2-7 once TRBV7-9 - TGTGCCAGCAGCTCTCCCGAGACAGGATTCTACGAGCAGTACTTC CASSSPETGFYEQYF
TRBJ2-3 - TRBV4-1 TRBD1 TGCGCCAGCAGCCCCGAAGACAGGGGAGTAAATACGCAGTATTTT CASSPEDRGVNTQYF
TRBJ2-7 - TRBV6-4 TRBD1 TGTGCCAGCTTACCCACAGGGGATTCCTACGAGCAGTACTTC CASLPTGDSYEQYF